These T cell receptor beta chains were read from a single sample in a study of T-cell reconstitution after alpha-beta-depleted transplantation in children. TCRdb reprocessed the PCR reads via MiXCR and lists one record per CDR3 protein. The sample yields tens of thousands of distinct CDR3 sequences, 40% to 55% seen once. The sequencing here drew on PBMCs, mostly from graft donor cells, taken 360 days after TCRalphabeta/CD19-depleted stem cell transplant. All receptors come from a male patient under 18 who had a stem cell transplant for acute lymphoblastic leukemia, so the T cells may come from the graft donor. Both conserved end residues are part of each CDR3. D genes are given only for firm matches. Clone size is stated in some rows and not others, as once, few, many or a class when expanded.

>TRBJ1-1|TRBV7-6|.|.
CASSLTALNTEAFF
TGTGCCAGCAGCTTGACAGCCTTGAACACTGAAGCTTTCTTT
>TRBJ2-7|TRBV29-1|.|.
CSVRTLSYEQYF
TGCAGCGTCCGGACTCTGTCCTACGAGCAGTACTTC
>TRBJ2-7|TRBV20-1|.|.
CSAPRRGRYSYEQYF
TGCAGTGCTCCTCGGAGAGGGCGGTACTCCTACGAGCAGTACTTC
>TRBJ2-3|TRBV5-6|.|.
CASSLLARSTDTQYF
TGTGCCAGCAGCTTGTTGGCCAGAAGCACAGATACGCAGTATTTT
>TRBJ2-3|TRBV24-1|few|.
CATAESTDTQYF
TGTGCCACCGCCGAAAGCACAGATACGCAGTATTTT
>TRBJ1-6|TRBV7-9|.|TRBD1
CASSPRTGSSYNSPLHF
TGTGCCAGCAGCCCACGGACAGGGAGCTCCTATAATTCACCCCTCCACTTT
>TRBJ1-1|TRBV5-5|.|.
CASSSYSSLEAFF
TGTGCCAGCAGCTCTTACAGCTCTTTAGAAGCTTTCTTT
>TRBJ2-1|TRBV4-2|.|TRBD2
CASSQDYGGDYNEQFF
TGTGCCAGCAGCCAAGATTATGGGGGGGATTACAATGAGCAGTTCTTC
>TRBJ1-1|TRBV20-1|.|.
CSAPGGGRFTEAFF
TGCAGTGCCCCAGGCGGGGGGCGTTTCACTGAAGCTTTCTTT
>TRBJ2-7|TRBV3-1|few|.
CASSQERRGYEQYF
TGTGCCAGCAGCCAAGAAAGGAGAGGTTACGAGCAGTACTTC
>TRBJ2-1|TRBV24-1|once|.
CATSDTKLDRQFF
TGTGCCACCAGTGACACAAAACTAGATCGGCAGTTCTTC
>TRBJ2-2|TRBV5-5|many|TRBD1
CASTLGDRGPRVNTGELFF
TGTGCCAGCACCCTTGGTGACAGGGGGCCCCGGGTGAACACCGGGGAGCTGTTTTTT
>TRBJ1-1|TRBV6-1|.|.
CATLDSGGTEAFF
TGTGCCACCCTAGACAGCGGGGGGACTGAAGCTTTCTTT
>TRBJ1-5|TRBV27|few|.
CASSFWGNQPQHF
TGTGCCAGCAGCTTCTGGGGCAATCAGCCCCAGCATTTT
>TRBJ2-7|TRBV12-3/TRBV12-4|few|.
CASRGSGTHYEQYF
TGTGCCAGCAGGGGTTCCGGGACCCACTACGAGCAGTACTTC
>TRBJ1-1|TRBV10-3|.|.
CAISIQGDYTEAFF
TGTGCCATCAGTATACAGGGAGATTACACTGAAGCTTTCTTT
>TRBJ1-2|TRBV9|.|TRBD1
CASSSSGTEKPNYGYTF
TGTGCCAGCAGCTCTTCCGGGACAGAGAAACCTAACTATGGCTACACCTTC
>TRBJ2-2|TRBV2|many|.
CASSENGELFF
TGTGCCAGCAGTGAAAACGGGGAGCTGTTTTTT
>TRBJ2-3|TRBV2|.|.
CASSAEVASTDTQYF
TGTGCCAGCAGTGCCGAAGTCGCGAGCACAGATACGCAGTATTTT
>TRBJ2-7|TRBV28|few|TRBD2
CASSAPGLAGLYEQYF
TGTGCCAGCAGTGCCCCGGGACTAGCGGGACTTTACGAGCAGTACTTC